This T cell receptor beta chain was documented in a study of siplizumab effects on memory and regulatory T cells. The method was immunoSEQ multiplex PCR; TCRdb's version includes in-frame clones alone and lacks a portion of them. The sample holds around 100,000 clones, 80% to 95% seen once. CDR1 and CDR2 (germline): MDHEN, SYDVKM. The CDR3 length is 15 residues. Findings and caveats of the study: Some alloreactive sequences were traceable to unstimulated CD4+ memory cells, and siplizumab significantly reduced them. Proliferating siplizumab-culture Tregs lacked confirmation of suppressive function.

Regarding this clone: Its specificity is unknown.

Sequencing input: non-Treg CD4+ T cells sorted from blood. The rearrangement joins TRBV28 to TRBJ2-5, with D uncertain. Matching the DNA end better, TRBJ2-7 makes the J call doubtful. The TCR sequence derives from a human donor in good health. Here the CDR3 reads CASSLTSRSSYEQYF. Written as DNA, the CDR3 is TGTGCCAGCAGTCTTACTTCTAGGAGCAGCTACGAGCAGTACTTC.